This T cell receptor beta chain is drawn from a study of blood T cell repertoires in COVID-19. Study background: Researchers got acute and convalescent COVID-19 samples from the United States, Italy and Spain. T cells, B-cell-depleted T cells, or PBMCs provided the cDNA or gDNA that served as material.

Germline CDR1 is MNHEY and CDR2 is SVGEGT. The junction had 9 bases not matched to a gene; V was cut back by 2 bases and J by 10 bases. The CDR3 runs 15 residues. In the source study's methods: Estimated nucleated cell counts came from reference gene primer amplification. Generated by immunoSEQ multiplex PCR, the TCRdb table keeps only in-frame clones and is missing some. D and trimming come from the DNA, and the V and J calls and clone size come from that table. The table shows some 190,000 clones, with less than 90% occurring only once. This TCR was recovered from a human donor in a cohort sampled during active COVID-19. The V and J genes are TRBV6-2 or TRBV6-3 and TRBJ1-1; 11 bases map to TRBD1. The sequencing sample was made of peripheral blood. CDR3 DNA: TGTGCCAGCAGTTACACGGTTGGGACAGGGGGGAGAGCTTTCTTT. Translation gives CASSYTVGTGGRAFF.